Listed below are T cell receptor beta chains from one sample, sequenced in a study of T-cell memory formation after mild COVID-19. From the 5' RACE reads, TCRdb called clonotypes with MiXCR, one entry per CDR3 protein. The sample consists of 450,000 or so distinct CDR3 sequences, about 23% of them appearing once. The sequencing sample was made of PBMCs or a T cell subset sorted from them (not recorded which). The source is an adult woman who had mild COVID-19 (a few samples of this study predate the infection). Cell type and time point are not known. Each CDR3 is given with its conserved first and last residue. The D gene is left open where the match is weak. Clone sizes are given selectively: once, few, many, or a class where the clone is expanded.

v_call,clone_size,j_call,d_call,cdr3_nt,cdr3_aa
TRBV11-2,few,TRBJ1-3,NA,TGTGCCAGCAGCTTATACCGGGTCGACACCATATATTTT,CASSLYRVDTIYF
TRBV20-1,NA,TRBJ2-1,TRBD2,TGCAGTGCTAGAGCCGGGGGGGTCAATGAGCAGTTCTTC,CSARAGGVNEQFF
TRBV4-3,NA,TRBJ2-7,TRBD2,TGCGCCAGCAGCCAAGACTGGCGGGAGAGCTCCTACGAGCAGTACTTC,CASSQDWRESSYEQYF
TRBV5-4,few,TRBJ2-2,TRBD2,TGTGCCAGCAGTAATGCAGGACTAGCGGGACCCGGGGAGCTGTTTTTT,CASSNAGLAGPGELFF
TRBV20-1,few,TRBJ2-1,NA,TGCAGTGCTAGAGGTACCGGGAGCTCCTACAATGAGCAGTTCTTC,CSARGTGSSYNEQFF
TRBV9,NA,TRBJ1-1,NA,TGTGCCAGCAGCGTAGGACCGGGAGGGAAAGCTTTCTTT,CASSVGPGGKAFF
TRBV7-9,NA,TRBJ1-4,NA,TGTGCCAGCAGCGTCGGATCTTATGCCACTAATGAAAAACTGTTTTTT,CASSVGSYATNEKLFF
TRBV9,few,TRBJ1-1,NA,TGTGCCAGCAGCGTAGTCAGGGAGCCGAACACTGAAGCTTTCTTT,CASSVVREPNTEAFF
TRBV2,NA,TRBJ2-1,NA,TGTGCCAGCAGTGGACCCAGGGAAGGTGGGGGATACAATGAGCAGTTCTTC,CASSGPREGGGYNEQFF
TRBV7-2,few,TRBJ2-1,TRBD2,TGTGCCAGCAGTTTAATGAGCGGGGCGTCCTACAATGAGCAGTTCTTC,CASSLMSGASYNEQFF
TRBV5-4,NA,TRBJ2-3,NA,TGTGCCAGCAGCTTCGAAGGGGCAAACACAGATACGCAGTATTTT,CASSFEGANTDTQYF
TRBV24-1,few,TRBJ2-3,NA,TGTGCCACCCAGACAGACTCCACAGATACGCAGTATTTT,CATQTDSTDTQYF
TRBV7-6,few,TRBJ1-6,NA,TGTGCCAGCAGCTTTCGGGGGGATTCACCCCTCCACTTT,CASSFRGDSPLHF
TRBV25-1,many,TRBJ2-7,TRBD1,TGTGCCAGCAGTGGACAGGGTGGGGGCTACGAGCAGTACTTC,CASSGQGGGYEQYF
TRBV18,NA,TRBJ2-1,NA,TGTGCCAGCTCACCGTCGAACAGTGTCAATGAGCAGTTCTTC,CASSPSNSVNEQFF
TRBV29-1,NA,TRBJ2-5,NA,TGCAGCGTTGAAGTAGGGTGGGAAGGGACCCAGTACTTC,CSVEVGWEGTQYF
TRBV29-1,few,TRBJ2-5,NA,TGCAGCGTTGCTGGGGAGAGCTGGGAGACCCAGTACTTC,CSVAGESWETQYF
TRBV5-1,NA,TRBJ2-1,TRBD2,TGCGCCAGCAGAAGGATATCCGCGGGGGAGGGCCATGAGCAGTTCTTC,CASRRISAGEGHEQFF
TRBV15,NA,TRBJ2-7,NA,TGTGCCACCAGCAGAGATCAACAGGGAGAGTTGAAGCAGTACTTC,CATSRDQQGELKQYF
TRBV5-1,NA,TRBJ2-6,NA,TGCGCCAGCAGCTCAGGACCAATCTCTGGGGCCAACGTCCTGACTTTC,CASSSGPISGANVLTF
TRBV4-3,few,TRBJ2-3,TRBD2,TGCGCCAGCAGCCAAGGTCCTAGCGGGAGCACAGATACGCAGTATTTT,CASSQGPSGSTDTQYF
TRBV15,few,TRBJ1-1,NA,TGTGCCACCAGCCCCCGGTGGGGGCTGGGGACTGAAGCTTTCTTT,CATSPRWGLGTEAFF
TRBV4-3,NA,TRBJ2-5,TRBD2,TGCGCCAGCAGCCCCAGGACCCTACTCGCGGGAGAAGAGACCCAGTACTTC,CASSPRTLLAGEETQYF
TRBV29-1,NA,TRBJ2-2,TRBD1,TGCAGCGTTAAAGGGGGTCGGACAGGGGTTGACACCGGGGAGCTGTTTTTT,CSVKGGRTGVDTGELFF
TRBV7-8,NA,TRBJ1-6,NA,TGTGCCAGCAGCTTTCTTCAAGATTCACCCCTCCACTTT,CASSFLQDSPLHF
TRBV28,NA,TRBJ2-1,TRBD2,TGTGCCAGCAGTTTCGAACTAGCGGGCAATGAGCAGTTCTTC,CASSFELAGNEQFF
TRBV4-2,once,TRBJ1-1,NA,TGTGCCAGCAGCCAAGATCGGAGGGTACGGACAGAGGTATCTGAAGCTTTCTTT,CASSQDRRVRTEVSEAFF
TRBV12-3/TRBV12-4,few,TRBJ1-1,NA,TGTGCCAGCAGTTATGCGGGGGCGGGCACTGAAGCTTTCTTT,CASSYAGAGTEAFF
TRBV9,few,TRBJ2-7,TRBD1,TGTGCCAGCAGCGCCGGACAGGGAAGCGAGCAGTACTTC,CASSAGQGSEQYF
TRBV24-1,NA,TRBJ2-5,NA,TGTGCCACCAGTGGGGGGGCCCAAGAGACCCAGTACTTC,CATSGGAQETQYF
TRBV5-1,many,TRBJ2-3,NA,TGCGCCAGCAGCTTGGCCCCCGTGAGCACAGATACGCAGTATTTT,CASSLAPVSTDTQYF
TRBV15,NA,TRBJ2-5,TRBD1,TGTGCCACCAGCAGAGGGGGCAGGGGGGAGACCCAGTACTTC,CATSRGGRGETQYF
TRBV5-1,few,TRBJ2-2,NA,TGCGCCAGCAGCCCGTTCCTCCAGGCCGGGGAGCTGTTTTTT,CASSPFLQAGELFF
TRBV3-1,NA,TRBJ2-7,NA,TGTGCCAGCAGCCAAGATCCGTGGGGCACCTACGAGCAGTACTTC,CASSQDPWGTYEQYF
TRBV12-3/TRBV12-4,few,TRBJ1-2,NA,TGTGCCAGCAGTTTCAACGGGGGGGTTGATGGCTACACCTTC,CASSFNGGVDGYTF
TRBV3-1,few,TRBJ2-2,TRBD1,TGTGCCAGCAGCCATTCAAAAGGGACAGCAGCGAACACCGGGGAGCTGTTTTTT,CASSHSKGTAANTGELFF
TRBV20-1,few,TRBJ2-4,NA,TGCAGTGCTAGAGATCCTAGCGCCGCCAAAAACATTCAGTACTTC,CSARDPSAAKNIQYF
TRBV4-1,few,TRBJ1-3,NA,TGCGCCAGCAGCCAAGGAACGTGGAGCGCCGGAAACACCATATATTTT,CASSQGTWSAGNTIYF
TRBV29-1,few,TRBJ2-5,TRBD2,TGCAGCGTTGAACAGGGGGGACTAGCGGGAGCCCAGTACTTC,CSVEQGGLAGAQYF
TRBV11-2,NA,TRBJ2-1,TRBD2,TGTGCCAGCACGTTGGGAGGGTACAATGAGCAGTTCTTC,CASTLGGYNEQFF
TRBV10-3,NA,TRBJ2-5,TRBD2,TGTGCCATCAGTGAGCCTGTAGCGGGAGTTCCGGAGACCCAGTACTTC,CAISEPVAGVPETQYF
TRBV10-2,many,TRBJ1-1,NA,TGCGCCAGCAGTGAACAGGGTGGCACTGAAGCTTTCTTT,CASSEQGGTEAFF
TRBV5-1,few,TRBJ2-7,TRBD2,TGCGCCAGCAGCCTACTAGCGGGGCTTAGTCGCGAGCAGTACTTC,CASSLLAGLSREQYF
TRBV6-2/TRBV6-3,many,TRBJ1-5,NA,TGTGCCAGCAAGGGATTTGAGGGCAATCAGCCCCAGCATTTT,CASKGFEGNQPQHF
TRBV12-3/TRBV12-4,few,TRBJ2-7,NA,TGTGCCAGCAGTTTGGAGCTTGGCGGGGTTTTTTACGAGCAGTACTTC,CASSLELGGVFYEQYF
TRBV10-3,NA,TRBJ2-5,TRBD1,TGTGCCATCAGTGAGTTGAGGGGACAGGGGGCAGAAGAGACCCAGTACTTC,CAISELRGQGAEETQYF
TRBV6-5,few,TRBJ2-7,TRBD1,TGTGCCAGCAGTTACTCCCCCGGACAGGGATCGGCCTACGAGCAGTACTTC,CASSYSPGQGSAYEQYF
TRBV9,many,TRBJ2-4,NA,TGTGCCAGCAGCGAATCAGTGGGAAACATTCAGTACTTC,CASSESVGNIQYF